These 30 T cell receptor beta chains share one sample of origin, sequenced in a study of blood T cells in healthy people across ages. A second PCR of about 7 to 12 cycles used a sample-barcoded 5' primer and a J-beta primer mix. TCRdb redid the calling of the 5' RACE reads with MiXCR, one entry per CDR3 protein. The sample lists roughly 2 million distinct CDR3 sequences, 49% occurring once. Sequencing input: blood. The receptors come from a middle-aged woman in good health.

This clonotype has a handful of counts. V gene TRBV6-5 combines with J gene TRBJ2-3, with TRBD1 matching 8 bases. In germline, CDR1 is MNHEY, CDR2 SVGAGI. The length of the CDR3 is 15 residues. Trimming cost V 6 bases and J 1 base; bases outside gene matches: 6. The CDR3: CASRVPGQGTDTQYF. The CDR3 DNA sequence: TGTGCCAGCAGAGTTCCGGGACAGGGCACAGATACGCAGTATTTT.

This clonotype appeared a few times. The chain joins TRBV4-3 to TRBJ1-2; D unclear. Germline V CDR1 and CDR2: LGHNA, YSLEER. Between the trimmed V and J ends, which lost 0 bases and 2 bases, there was a span of 10 bases. The CDR3 is made up of 15 amino acids. CDR3 residues: CASSQEGRWNYGYTF. CDR3 bases: TGCGCCAGCAGCCAAGAGGGGAGGTGGAACTATGGCTACACCTTC.

The genes are TRBV6-5 and TRBJ2-7, with a weak D call TRBD1 (6 bases). The J call may be mistaken, given a closer DNA end match to TRBJ2-5. Per the germline V gene, CDR1 is MNHEY and CDR2 is SVGAGI. CDR3 length: 12 amino acids. Here the CDR3 reads CVTRGPRGTQYF. DNA for the CDR3: TGTGTCACCAGGGGTCCAAGAGGGACCCAGTACTTC.

The CDR3 loop reads CASSLAAGAGDEQFF. The CDR3 DNA reads as TGCGCCAGCAGCTTGGCCGCTGGGGCCGGGGATGAGCAGTTCTTC. The rearrangement uses TRBV5-1 and TRBJ2-1; D might be TRBD1 or TRBD2, each matching 5 bases. The germline CDR1 and CDR2 sequences are SGHRS and YFSETQ. The CDR3 length is 15 residues. Trimming shortened V by 0 bases and J by 8 bases, and 15 bases separated the two germline ends.

This clonotype was picked up a small number of times. V usage is TRBV5-1 and J usage is TRBJ2-5; TRBD1 agrees at 7 bases. Losses at the gene ends were 2 bases for V and 5 bases for J; bases not matched to a gene: 15. Germline V CDR1 and CDR2: SGHRS, YFSETQ. The CDR3 has 17 amino acids. CDR3 loop: CASSLQILGQFGETQYF. The CDR3 DNA is TGCGCCAGCAGCTTACAAATCTTGGGACAGTTTGGTGAGACCCAGTACTTC.

The chain combines TRBV11-2 with TRBJ2-7; 8 nucleotides agree with TRBD1. The junction had 11 bases not matched to a gene; V was cut back by 0 bases and J by 1 base. CDR1 and CDR2 from the germline V gene are SGHAT and FQNNGV. The CDR3 extends over 18 amino acids. In DNA, the CDR3 is TGTGCCAGCAGCTTAGATTTCCCACAGGGGGATCTGTCCTACGAGCAGTACTTC. This codes for CASSLDFPQGDLSYEQYF.

The table lists this clonotype with a few counts. This chain joins TRBV28 and TRBJ2-7; 12 bases agree with TRBD2. From germline, CDR1 is MDHEN and CDR2 SYDVKM. The CDR3 length is 15 residues. V shed 5 bases and J 5 bases; nucleotides not matched to a gene: 7. CDR3 residues: CASSAPSGGANEQYF. CDR3 in DNA: TGTGCCAGCAGTGCTCCTAGCGGGGGGGCCAACGAGCAGTACTTC. Based on the CDR3 plus reference TRBV28 and TRBJ2-7, the full variable domain is DVKVTQSSRYLVKRTGEKVFLECVQDMDHENMFWYRQDPGLGLRLIYFSYDVKMKEKGDIPEGYSVSREKKERFSLILESASTNQTSMYLCASSAPSGGANEQYFGPGTRLTVT.

The chain uses TRBV12-3 or TRBV12-4 and TRBJ2-7, with 8 bases fitting TRBD1. The CDR3 length is 15 residues. V trimming: 5 bases; J trimming: 2 bases; junction bases outside the gene matches: 8. DNA for the CDR3: TGTGCCAGCAGTCTTCGGGACAGGCCAGCCTACGAGCAGTACTTC. Translating gives CASSLRDRPAYEQYF.

This clonotype appeared a few times. V is TRBV11-2 and J is TRBJ1-1, with unresolved D. Germline V gene lookup returns CDR1 SGHAT and CDR2 FQNNGV. Trimming pared 1 base from V and 6 bases from J, leaving 3 bases between. The CDR3 runs 11 residues. CDR3 bases: TGTGCCAGCAGCTTAGTGTCTGAAGCTTTCTTT. Translation gives CASSLVSEAFF.

J is TRBJ2-5 and V is TRBV7-9, with TRBD2 as a possible D gene (6 bases). CDR1 and CDR2 (germline): SEHNR, FQNEAQ (reference sequence). The CDR3 is made up of 15 amino acids. The V end was cut by 5 bases, the J end by 2 bases, with 15 bases between. The CDR3 DNA reads TGTGCCAGCAGCGCGTGGACTACGGGACAAGAGACCCAGTACTTC. Translation gives CASSAWTTGQETQYF.

This clonotype was detected only a few times. The chain employs TRBV29-1 and TRBJ2-3, with 11 bases identical to TRBD2. Germline CDR1 reads SQVTM; CDR2 reads ANQGSEA. The CDR3 runs 14 residues. Losses at the gene ends were 4 bases for V and 6 bases for J; bases not matched to a gene: 6. The CDR3 sequence: CSVGPGTSGDTQYF. As DNA, the CDR3 is TGCAGCGTTGGCCCCGGGACTAGCGGCGATACGCAGTATTTT.

The genes are TRBV4-1 and TRBJ2-1; 8 bases match TRBD1. Per the germline V gene, CDR1 is MGHRA and CDR2 is YSYEKL. Losses at the gene ends were 0 bases for V and 9 bases for J; bases not matched to a gene: 16. The CDR3 consists of 18 residues. This chain's CDR3 is CASSQDESLSPQGGEQFF. In nucleotides, the CDR3 is TGCGCCAGCAGCCAAGATGAGTCACTCAGCCCACAGGGGGGTGAGCAGTTCTTC.

This clonotype has a handful of counts. The chain is built from TRBV6-1 and TRBJ2-7; D uncertain. V lost 5 bases to trimming and J lost 6 bases, with 8 bases between them. The CDR3 is 11 residues long. Germline CDR1 reads MNHNS; CDR2 reads SASEGT. The CDR3 is CASSLNTEQYF. Here the CDR3 DNA reads TGTGCCAGCAGTTTAAACACCGAGCAGTACTTC.

The chain uses TRBV5-4 and TRBJ2-3; D may be TRBD1 or TRBD2 (5 bases each). The V and J ends lost 4 bases and 6 bases respectively, with 24 bases between them. Germline V gives CDR1 SGHNT, CDR2 YYREEE (reference sequence). The CDR3 totals 17 residues. CDR3 protein: CASSERRGALDLDTQYF. The CDR3 DNA is TGTGCCAGCAGCGAACGAAGGGGAGCTCTGGATCTCGATACGCAGTATTTT.

The chain carries TRBV20-1 and TRBJ2-1; TRBD2 matches 13 bases. The CDR3 runs 16 residues. V shed 8 bases, J shed 0 bases, and the junction held 7 bases outside the gene matches. Germline V CDR1 and CDR2: DFQATT, SNEGSKA (reference sequence). The CDR3 is CSTMTSGGFSYNEQFF. CDR3 DNA: TGCAGTACCATGACTAGCGGGGGGTTCTCCTACAATGAGCAGTTCTTC.

This chain connects TRBV4-2 to TRBJ2-2, with TRBD2 matching 10 bases. Looked up from germline, CDR1 is LGHNA and CDR2 is YNFKEQ. V shed 0 bases, J shed 0 bases, and the junction held 7 bases outside the gene matches. The length of the CDR3 is 19 residues. The CDR3 bases are TGTGCCAGCAGCCAAGAGTCTAGCGGGGGTTACGCGAACACCGGGGAGCTGTTTTTT. It translates to CASSQESSGGYANTGELFF.

The rearrangement uses TRBV25-1 and TRBJ1-4; maybe TRBD1 (5 bases). From germline, CDR1 is MGHDK and CDR2 SYGVNS. Trimming stripped 6 bases from V and 6 bases from J, with 17 bases between. The CDR3 consists of 15 residues. The CDR3 here is CASSVGGVGDEKLFF. DNA for the CDR3: TGTGCCAGCAGCGTAGGTGGGGTAGGGGATGAAAAACTGTTTTTT.

The rearrangement uses TRBV5-1 and TRBJ2-3, with D maybe TRBD2 (5 bases). This CDR3 is 15 amino acids long. V dropped 4 bases and J dropped 1 base, with 13 bases sitting between them. Germline assignment: CDR1 SGHRS and CDR2 YFSETQ. CDR3 nucleotides: TGCGCCAGCAGCCAGAGGGATTCTGGCACAGATACGCAGTATTTT. It encodes CASSQRDSGTDTQYF.

The gene calls are TRBV6-5 and TRBJ2-5; D tentatively reads TRBD1 or TRBD2 (5 bases each). This CDR3 comprises 14 residues. Trimming removed 5 bases at V and 4 bases at J, with 14 bases between. From germline, CDR1 is MNHEY and CDR2 SVGAGI. CDR3 sequence reads: CASSAGRVAETQYF. The DNA of the CDR3 is TGTGCCAGCAGTGCGGGCAGGGTAGCAGAGACCCAGTACTTC.

The chain has TRBV4-3 and TRBJ2-6, with D uncertain. The CDR3 has 15 residues. Trimming left V 4 bases short and J 4 bases short, with 11 bases between. CDR1 and CDR2 from the germline V gene are LGHNA and YSLEER. CDR3 protein: CASSRPPNGANVLTF. The CDR3 DNA reads TGCGCCAGCAGCCGGCCACCTAACGGGGCCAACGTCCTGACTTTC.

The gene calls are TRBV30 and TRBJ1-6; 8 nucleotides agree with TRBD1. The CDR3 sequence is 13 residues long. Trimming removed 5 bases from V and 8 bases from J; junction bases left unmatched: 5. Germline CDR1 and CDR2: GTSNPN and SVGIG (reference sequence). DNA for the CDR3: TGTGCCTGGGACAGGGGAGAGCATTCACCCCTCCACTTT. Its protein product is CAWDRGEHSPLHF.

The chain uses TRBV5-1 and TRBJ1-6; D might be TRBD1 (6 bases). Trimming left V 4 bases short and J 8 bases short, with 19 bases between. The germline gives CDR1 SGHRS, CDR2 YFSETQ. The CDR3 is made up of 16 amino acids. The CDR3, as DNA: TGCGCCAGCAGCGGGGGCGTCGGGGGCATAGATTCACCCCTCCACTTT. Its translation is CASSGGVGGIDSPLHF.

This clonotype is a singleton in its sample. V and J are TRBV29-1 and TRBJ2-1, with D tentatively TRBD2 (6 bases). Trimming shortened V by 4 bases and J by 9 bases, and 16 bases separated the two germline ends. CDR1 is SQVTM, CDR2 ANQGSEA, per germline. There are 13 residues in the CDR3. CDR3 sequence (DNA): TGCAGCGTTGTCCTCCCTAGCGCTGTTGAGCAGTTCTTC. Protein sequence: CSVVLPSAVEQFF.

In DNA, the CDR3 is TGTGCCACCAGTTCCGGACAGGTCCTTTCCTACGAGCAGTACTTC. Its translation is CATSSGQVLSYEQYF. The chain combines TRBV24-1 with TRBJ2-7, with TRBD1 matching 7 bases. Losses at the gene ends were 6 bases for V and 1 base for J; bases not matched to a gene: 8. CDR3 size: 15 residues. The germline V gene has CDR1 KGHDR and CDR2 SFDVKD.

The chain joins TRBV7-2 to TRBJ2-7; TRBD1 is a possible D gene (5 bases). V was cut by 6 bases and J by 3 bases, with 18 bases left in between. CDR3 length: 15 amino acids. The V gene's germline CDR1 is SGHTA and CDR2 FQGNSA. The CDR3 loop reads CASRLAAGQNYEQYF. The CDR3 DNA reads TGTGCCAGCAGGCTGGCGGCAGGACAAAACTACGAGCAGTACTTC.

To note about this clonotype: A junction boundary mismatches the germline segment, possibly from a read error. The J gene is TRBJ2-7, the V gene TRBV20-1, with no clear D. Germline CDR1 is DFQATT and CDR2 is SNEGSKA (reference sequence). This CDR3 is 13 amino acids long. The CDR3 is CRARAIQGYEQYF. For the CDR3, the DNA is TGCAGGGCTAGAGCGATTCAAGGATACGAGCAGTACTTC.

This clonotype was observed a few times. The chain combines TRBV4-2 with TRBJ2-7; the match to TRBD2 covers 7 bases. Losses at the gene ends were 0 bases for V and 4 bases for J; bases not matched to a gene: 6. The germline CDR1 and CDR2 sequences are LGHNA and YNFKEQ. The CDR3 has 15 amino acids. CDR3 sequence (DNA): TGTGCCAGCAGCCAAGATCGGACTAGTCGATACGAGCAGTACTTC. Its translation: CASSQDRTSRYEQYF.

The rearrangement joins TRBV11-2 to TRBJ2-3; 15 bases agree with TRBD2. The CDR3 consists of 19 residues. V was pared by 5 bases and J by 2 bases, with 11 bases of the junction left unmatched. CDR1 is SGHAT and CDR2 is FQNNGV in the germline V gene. CDR3 nucleotide sequence: TGTGCCAGCAGCCCGACCAGGACTAGCGGGGGGGGATACACAGATACGCAGTATTTT. It specifies CASSPTRTSGGGYTDTQYF.

The chain couples TRBV6-5 to TRBJ1-6, with a tentative D call TRBD1 (5 bases). The V and J ends lost 5 bases and 7 bases respectively, with 12 bases between them. CDR1 is MNHEY and CDR2 is SVGAGI in the germline V gene. This CDR3 spans 14 amino acids. The CDR3 region has the DNA TGTGCCAGCAGTCCTTCGGGGGAGAATTCACCCCTCCACTTT. It translates to CASSPSGENSPLHF.

The J gene is TRBJ2-4, the V gene TRBV20-1; 11 nucleotides align to TRBD2. The J segment lost 9 bases and the V segment lost 6 bases, leaving 13 bases of the junction unmatched. From germline, CDR1 is DFQATT and CDR2 SNEGSKA (reference sequence). The CDR3 is 15 amino acids. The CDR3 loop is CSAPRLAGGSGIQYF. The CDR3 DNA reads TGCAGTGCACCGCGTCTAGCGGGGGGATCAGGCATTCAGTACTTC.